This T cell receptor (beta chain) was observed in a study of cytomegalovirus exposure and HLA in healthy donors. Study-wide findings and caveats: Most TCR sequences showed up rarely, but some public TCRs showed up in many donors. TCR clusters originating in the first cohort tended to co-occur in the roughly 130 validation repertoires, according to a later analysis.

The CDR3 has 15 residues. Per germline, CDR1 MNHEY and CDR2 SVGAGI. Trimming left V 4 bases short and J 1 base short, with 13 bases between. While the first cohort had hundreds of subjects, the donors belonged to the separate validation cohort of over a hundred subjects. The method was immunoSEQ multiplex PCR; TCRdb's version includes in-frame clones alone and lacks a portion of them. Altogether 150,000 to 200,000 clones are present, roughly three quarters being singletons, with the ten largest covering roughly 1.2%. In regard to this clone: Its antigen is currently unknown.

Sequenced material: PBMCs. V gene TRBV6-5 combines with J gene TRBJ1-2; weak D call: TRBD1 (5 bases). This receptor was taken from a woman aged 25-40 years in good health and CMV-seronegative. CDR3 residues: CASSSPGRGNYGYTF. DNA of the CDR3: TGTGCCAGCAGTTCCCCGGGGAGGGGTAACTATGGCTACACCTTC.